Detailed here is one T cell receptor (beta chain). What it binds is not known. This CDR3 spans 13 amino acids. Looked up from germline, CDR1 is SNHLY and CDR2 is FYNNEI. J lost 1 base, V lost 6 bases, and 2 bases had no gene match. This specimen belongs to a study of cytomegalovirus exposure and HLA in healthy donors. Study in general: In terms of ancestry, the Caucasian-associated cluster contained about 80% of the roughly 400 genotyped donors.

Both 60 Vbeta primers and 13 Jbeta primers went into the PCR. Sequencing was performed with immunoSEQ multiplex PCR; in TCRdb, only in-frame clones are kept and a portion is missing. This sample has 150,000 to 200,000 clones, with roughly 79% found just once. Study-wide results and caveats: Most of the TCR beta V segments (in an earlier analysis) were productive either about 87% or about 30% of the time. Among donors in an Asian-associated ancestry cluster, a later analysis reportedly found fewer N-insertions than the roughly 700-donor mean.

The sequencing input was PBMCs. The source is a woman aged 45-60 years in good health and CMV-seronegative. The V gene is TRBV2, the J gene TRBJ2-5; 7 bases match TRBD1. The CDR3 loop is CASSGQVQETQYF. CDR3 DNA: TGTGCCAGCAGCGGACAGGTCCAAGAGACCCAGTACTTC.